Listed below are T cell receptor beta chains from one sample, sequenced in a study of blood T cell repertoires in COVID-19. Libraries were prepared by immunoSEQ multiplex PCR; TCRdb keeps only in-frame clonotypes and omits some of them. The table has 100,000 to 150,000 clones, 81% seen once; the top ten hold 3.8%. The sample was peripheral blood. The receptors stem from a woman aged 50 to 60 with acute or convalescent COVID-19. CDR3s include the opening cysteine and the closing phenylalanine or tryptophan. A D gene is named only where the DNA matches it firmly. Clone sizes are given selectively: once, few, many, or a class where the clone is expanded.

DNA: TGTGCCAGCTCACCGATCGGGCAAGAGACCCAGTACTTC; CDR3: CASSPIGQETQYF; D: NA; size: NA; V: TRBV18; J: TRBJ2-5
DNA: TGTGCCAGCAGCGTGTCCGGGAGCGGGAATCAGCCCCAGCATTTT; CDR3: CASSVSGSGNQPQHF; D: NA; size: NA; V: TRBV9; J: TRBJ1-5
DNA: TGTGCCAGCAGCTTTGGAGGGAACACTGAAGCTTTCTTT; CDR3: CASSFGGNTEAFF; D: NA; size: NA; V: TRBV7-9; J: TRBJ1-1
DNA: TGTGCCAGCTCCCTCTCTTCGGAGGAAACCGAAGCTTTCTTT; CDR3: CASSLSSEETEAFF; D: NA; size: NA; V: TRBV18; J: TRBJ1-1
DNA: TGTCCCACCAATTGCGGGGGGGGCCCCGGGGGGAAAAGTCCCTACGAGCAGTACTTC; CDR3: CPTNCGGGPGGKSPYEQYF; D: TRBD2; size: NA; V: TRBV10-3; J: TRBJ2-7
DNA: TGTGCCAGCAGCTCAATGAGATCGGGCAATCAGCCCCAGCATTTT; CDR3: CASSSMRSGNQPQHF; D: NA; size: NA; V: TRBV7-9; J: TRBJ1-5
DNA: TGTGCCAGCAGCCAAGATCGGGGCATTCAGTACTTC; CDR3: CASSQDRGIQYF; D: NA; size: NA; V: TRBV3-1/TRBV3-2; J: TRBJ2-4
DNA: TGTGCCAGCAGCACACTAGCGGGAGGGAGCAATGAGCAGTTCTTC; CDR3: CASSTLAGGSNEQFF; D: TRBD2; size: once; V: TRBV6-5; J: TRBJ2-1
DNA: TGTGCCAGCAGCTTAAAGGGGACAGGCAATCAGCCCCAGCATTTT; CDR3: CASSLKGTGNQPQHF; D: TRBD1; size: NA; V: TRBV7-8; J: TRBJ1-5
DNA: TGTGCCAGCTCACCCGGAGTATCCCAGCCCCAGCATTTT; CDR3: CASSPGVSQPQHF; D: NA; size: NA; V: TRBV18; J: TRBJ1-5
DNA: TGTGCCAGCAGTGAACTAGCGGGCTACAATGAGCAGTTCTTC; CDR3: CASSELAGYNEQFF; D: TRBD2; size: NA; V: TRBV6-1; J: TRBJ2-1
DNA: TGTGCCAGCAGACAGGGTCCCATAGCCCAATATGGCTACACCTTC; CDR3: CASRQGPIAQYGYTF; D: NA; size: NA; V: TRBV6-5; J: TRBJ1-2
DNA: TGTGCCAGCAGTCGGACAGGGGGCAGGACAGATACGCAGTATTTT; CDR3: CASSRTGGRTDTQYF; D: TRBD1; size: NA; V: TRBV6-6; J: TRBJ2-3
DNA: TGCGCCAGCAGCCAGTCGGGACTAGGGAGGGGCACCGGGGAGCTGTTTTTT; CDR3: CASSQSGLGRGTGELFF; D: TRBD2; size: NA; V: TRBV5-1; J: TRBJ2-2
DNA: TGTGCCAGCTCACCTTTTGTAGGACAGACTAATGAAAAACTGTTTTTT; CDR3: CASSPFVGQTNEKLFF; D: NA; size: NA; V: TRBV18; J: TRBJ1-4
DNA: TGTGCCAGCAGCCCAACTAGCGGGGGCGCCAGGACGCAGTATTTT; CDR3: CASSPTSGGARTQYF; D: TRBD2; size: NA; V: TRBV7-6; J: TRBJ2-3
DNA: TGTGCCAGCAGCCGTAAACCGGGACAAAACTATGGCTACACCTTC; CDR3: CASSRKPGQNYGYTF; D: NA; size: few; V: TRBV5-6; J: TRBJ1-2
DNA: TGCGCCAGCAGCTTGGGGGCTAGCGGGACCTACGAGCAGTACTTC; CDR3: CASSLGASGTYEQYF; D: TRBD2; size: once; V: TRBV5-1; J: TRBJ2-7
DNA: TGCGCCAGCAGCTTCAGGGGAACTGAGCAGTTCTTC; CDR3: CASSFRGTEQFF; D: NA; size: NA; V: TRBV5-1; J: TRBJ2-1
DNA: TGTGCCAGCAGCCCCCAGGGGAAAAATTCACCCCTCCACTTT; CDR3: CASSPQGKNSPLHF; D: NA; size: few; V: TRBV3-1/TRBV3-2; J: TRBJ1-6
DNA: TGTGCCAGCAGTTTAGGGCGGTGGGATACGCAGTATTTT; CDR3: CASSLGRWDTQYF; D: NA; size: NA; V: TRBV12-3/TRBV12-4; J: TRBJ2-3
DNA: TGCAGCGTTGACCGGGACAGGGACGGAAACACCATATATTTT; CDR3: CSVDRDRDGNTIYF; D: TRBD1; size: NA; V: TRBV29-1; J: TRBJ1-3
DNA: TGTGCCAGCCCGCCCAGGGAAGTGAACTATGGCTACACCTTC; CDR3: CASPPREVNYGYTF; D: NA; size: NA; V: TRBV27; J: TRBJ1-2
DNA: TGTGCCAGCAGCGAGCCGATCGGGGGGGCGACCAGCACAGATACGCAGTATTTT; CDR3: CASSEPIGGATSTDTQYF; D: TRBD2; size: NA; V: TRBV5-4; J: TRBJ2-3
DNA: TGTGCCAGCACCAGGGGGACTAGCGGCGAGACCCAGTACTTC; CDR3: CASTRGTSGETQYF; D: TRBD2; size: NA; V: TRBV6-5; J: TRBJ2-5
DNA: TGTGCCAGCAGCTTTGGGGGGACTAGCGGCACAGATACGCAGTATTTT; CDR3: CASSFGGTSGTDTQYF; D: TRBD2; size: NA; V: TRBV7-9; J: TRBJ2-3
DNA: TGTGCCAGTAGTCCGACAGGGGGATTGAATGAGCAGTTCTTC; CDR3: CASSPTGGLNEQFF; D: TRBD1; size: NA; V: TRBV19; J: TRBJ2-1
DNA: TGTGCCAGCAGTTCCCGGACTAGCGGGACTGGAGATACGCAGTATTTT; CDR3: CASSSRTSGTGDTQYF; D: TRBD2; size: NA; V: TRBV27; J: TRBJ2-3
DNA: TGTGCCAGCAGTGAAGCGGGGGCAGGTGTTTCACCCCTCCACTTT; CDR3: CASSEAGAGVSPLHF; D: NA; size: NA; V: TRBV6-1; J: TRBJ1-6
DNA: TGTGCCAGCAGCCGCCAGGGAGGGGTTCGAAACACCATATATTTT; CDR3: CASSRQGGVRNTIYF; D: NA; size: NA; V: TRBV6-6; J: TRBJ1-3
DNA: TGTGCTAGTGGTCTGACAGAGAAAGACACCGGGGAGCTGTTTTTT; CDR3: CASGLTEKDTGELFF; D: NA; size: NA; V: TRBV12-5; J: TRBJ2-2
DNA: TGCAGCGTTGAGGGCGATATTGGCGAGCAGTACTTC; CDR3: CSVEGDIGEQYF; D: NA; size: NA; V: TRBV29-1; J: TRBJ2-7
DNA: TGCGCCAGCAGCATAGGACAGCTATTCTACGAGCAGTACTTC; CDR3: CASSIGQLFYEQYF; D: NA; size: NA; V: TRBV5-1; J: TRBJ2-7
DNA: TGTGCCAGCAGTTTCAGAGCGAGCAGGGAGCTGTTTTTT; CDR3: CASSFRASRELFF; D: NA; size: NA; V: TRBV12-3/TRBV12-4; J: TRBJ2-2
DNA: TGTGCCAGCAGTTTGGGGGGACCCAATGAAGCTTTCTTT; CDR3: CASSLGGPNEAFF; D: NA; size: NA; V: TRBV28; J: TRBJ1-1
DNA: TGCGCCAGCAGCATCGGGACTTCCTACAATGAGCAGTTCTTC; CDR3: CASSIGTSYNEQFF; D: NA; size: NA; V: TRBV5-1; J: TRBJ2-1